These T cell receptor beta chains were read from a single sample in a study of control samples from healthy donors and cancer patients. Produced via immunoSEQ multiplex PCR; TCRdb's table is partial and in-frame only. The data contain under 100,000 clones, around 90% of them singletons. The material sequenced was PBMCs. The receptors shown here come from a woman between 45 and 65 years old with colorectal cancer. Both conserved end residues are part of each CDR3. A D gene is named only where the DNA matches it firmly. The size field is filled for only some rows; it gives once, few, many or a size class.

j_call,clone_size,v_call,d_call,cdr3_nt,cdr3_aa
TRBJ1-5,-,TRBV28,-,TGTGCCAGCAGTTTAAGGATCCTCAATCAGCCCCAGCATTTT,CASSLRILNQPQHF
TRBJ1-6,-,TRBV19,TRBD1,TGTGCCAGTAGTCTCGACAGGGTCAATTCACCCCTCCACTTT,CASSLDRVNSPLHF
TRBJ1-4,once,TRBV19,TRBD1,TGTGCCAGTACCTTGGGACAGGGCACTAATGAAAAACTGTTTTTT,CASTLGQGTNEKLFF
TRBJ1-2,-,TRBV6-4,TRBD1,TGTGCCAGCGGGGGGACAGAGGGCTATGGCTACACCTTC,CASGGTEGYGYTF
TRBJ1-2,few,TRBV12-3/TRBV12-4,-,TGTGCCAGCAGAGATACAAATGACTATGGCTACACCTTC,CASRDTNDYGYTF
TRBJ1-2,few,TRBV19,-,TGTGCCAGTAGTATAACGGATAACTATGGCTACACCTTC,CASSITDNYGYTF
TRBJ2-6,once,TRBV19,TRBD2,TGTGCCAGTAAGGATTTGGGCGGGGGAGCCAACGTCCTGACTTTC,CASKDLGGGANVLTF
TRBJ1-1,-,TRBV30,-,TGTGCCTGGGAACGGGACGGTTTGAACACTGAAGCTTTCTTT,CAWERDGLNTEAFF
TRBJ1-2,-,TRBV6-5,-,TGTGCCAGCAGTCCACAGGGAGGCTATGGCTACACCTTC,CASSPQGGYGYTF
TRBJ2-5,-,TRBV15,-,TGTGCCACCAGCAGAGACAGGGTTGCCGGAGAGACCCAGTACTTC,CATSRDRVAGETQYF
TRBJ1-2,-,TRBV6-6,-,TGTGCCAGCAGTTACTCCCGGGGGCATGAAAACGGCTACACCTTC,CASSYSRGHENGYTF
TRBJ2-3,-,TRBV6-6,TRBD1,TGTGCCAGCAGGGAACGGACAGGGGGCGCGACAGATACGCAGTATTTT,CASRERTGGATDTQYF
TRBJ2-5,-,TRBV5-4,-,TGTGCCAGCAGCTTGGGTGGGTCCACCCAAGAGACCCAGTACTTC,CASSLGGSTQETQYF
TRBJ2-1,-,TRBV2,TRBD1,TGTGCCAGCAGAAGACAGGGGGCGAACAATGAGCAGTTCTTC,CASRRQGANNEQFF
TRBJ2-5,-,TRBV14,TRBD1,TGTGCCAGCAGCCAAGGCCGACAGGGTCGGCGAGAGACCCAGTACTTC,CASSQGRQGRRETQYF
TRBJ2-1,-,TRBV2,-,TGTGCCAGCAAGAAAAGACAGTACAATGAGCAGTTCTTC,CASKKRQYNEQFF
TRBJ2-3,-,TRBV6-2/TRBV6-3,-,TGTGCCAGCAGTTACTCCGACAGCAGCACAGATACGCAGTATTTT,CASSYSDSSTDTQYF
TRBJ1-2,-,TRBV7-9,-,TGTGCCAGCACTATTAAAGCTGGGGGCGATGGCTACACCTTC,CASTIKAGGDGYTF
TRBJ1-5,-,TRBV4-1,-,TGCGCCAGCAGCCAGGGTACAGGGAATCAGCCCCAGCATTTT,CASSQGTGNQPQHF
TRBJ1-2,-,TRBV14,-,TGTGCCAGCAGCCAGAGAGGACAGTTTTCCTATGGCTACACCTTC,CASSQRGQFSYGYTF
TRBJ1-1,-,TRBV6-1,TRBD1,TGTGCCAGCAGTGAAGGGGGGACAGGGAGGTCTGAAGCTTTCTTT,CASSEGGTGRSEAFF
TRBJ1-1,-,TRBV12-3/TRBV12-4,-,TGTGCCAGCAGACGACGAGAGCACACTGAAGCTTTCTTT,CASRRREHTEAFF
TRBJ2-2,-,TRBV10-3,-,TGTGCCATCAGTGAGTGGCGCTTGAACACCGGGGAGCTGTTTTTT,CAISEWRLNTGELFF
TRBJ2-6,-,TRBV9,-,TGTGCCAGCAGCGTAGCTCCCCTACAGGTCTCTGGGGCCAACGTCCTGACTTTC,CASSVAPLQVSGANVLTF
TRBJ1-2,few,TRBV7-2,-,TGTGCCAGCAGCTTACTACAGGGAGCTAACTATGGCTACACCTTC,CASSLLQGANYGYTF
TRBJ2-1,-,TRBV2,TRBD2,TGTGCCAGCAGTAGTAGCGGGGGGGCCGTCTATGAGCAGTTCTTC,CASSSSGGAVYEQFF
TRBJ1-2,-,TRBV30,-,TGTGCCTGGCAGTCGGGCCGGAGGGGCTACACCTTC,CAWQSGRRGYTF
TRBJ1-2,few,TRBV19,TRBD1,TGTGCCACCAGACAGGGGGGCATCGGCTATGGCTACACCTTC,CATRQGGIGYGYTF
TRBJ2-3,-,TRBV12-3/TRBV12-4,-,TGTGCCAGCAGTAGCGGTGAAGATACGCAGTATTTT,CASSSGEDTQYF
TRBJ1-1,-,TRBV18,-,TGTGCCAGCTCACAGGGTGGGGGCAACACTGAAGCTTTCTTT,CASSQGGGNTEAFF
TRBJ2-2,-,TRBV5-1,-,TGCGCCAGCAGCTTGGGGAGCACCGGGGAGCTGTTTTTT,CASSLGSTGELFF
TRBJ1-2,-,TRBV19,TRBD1,TGTGCCAGTAGTCCGCGGCAGGGGGCCTGGTATGGCTACACCTTC,CASSPRQGAWYGYTF
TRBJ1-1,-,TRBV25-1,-,TGTGCCAGCAGTGAGGGTGTTTTGTGGAACACTGAAGCTTTCTTT,CASSEGVLWNTEAFF
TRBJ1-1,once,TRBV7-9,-,TGTGCCAGCAGCTTAGAGCTTGAAGCTTTCTTT,CASSLELEAFF
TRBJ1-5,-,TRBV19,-,TGTGCCAGTAGTATGTTATGGGGGAGCAATCAGCCCCAGCATTTT,CASSMLWGSNQPQHF
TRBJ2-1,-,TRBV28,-,TGTGCCAGCAGTTTTACTTCTAGGACCTACAATGAGCAGTTCTTC,CASSFTSRTYNEQFF
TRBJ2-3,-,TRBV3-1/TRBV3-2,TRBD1,TGTGCCAGCAGCATCCTACAGGGGGCAGATACGCAGTATTTT,CASSILQGADTQYF
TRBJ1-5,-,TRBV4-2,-,TGTGCCAGCAGCCAAGATCGGGGTGGGGGCCATAGCAATCAGCCCCAGCATTTT,CASSQDRGGGHSNQPQHF
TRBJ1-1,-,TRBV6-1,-,TGTGCCAGCAGTGAGGGTACTGAAGCTTTCTTT,CASSEGTEAFF
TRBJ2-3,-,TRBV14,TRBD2,TGTGCCAGCAGCCAGACCTTTCTAGCGGGGTTCACAGATACGCAGTATTTT,CASSQTFLAGFTDTQYF
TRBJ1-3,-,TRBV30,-,TGTGCCTCGAGGTTAAGTGGAGGAAACACCATATATTTT,CASRLSGGNTIYF
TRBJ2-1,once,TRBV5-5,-,TGTGCCAGCCGGCCAGGGGGGTGGAGTGAGCAGTTCTTC,CASRPGGWSEQFF
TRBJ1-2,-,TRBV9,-,TGTGCCAGCAGCGTAGACGGATTGGGAGGCTACACCTTC,CASSVDGLGGYTF
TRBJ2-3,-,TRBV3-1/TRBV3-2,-,TGTGCCAGCAGCCTCCGACTAACAAAAAGGACAGATACGCAGTATTTT,CASSLRLTKRTDTQYF
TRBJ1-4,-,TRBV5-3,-,TGTGCCACCTTGCAGTGGGGGGAAAAACTGTTTTTT,CATLQWGEKLFF
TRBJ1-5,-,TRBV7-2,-,TGTGCCAGCAGCTTTTGGAATCAGCCCCAGCATTTT,CASSFWNQPQHF
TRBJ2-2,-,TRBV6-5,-,TGTGCCAGCAGTTACTCGGGACCCCCAACCGGGGAGCTGTTTTTT,CASSYSGPPTGELFF
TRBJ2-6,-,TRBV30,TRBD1,TGTGCCTGGAGAAGGACAGGGGGGTCCGGGGCCAACGTCCTGACTTTC,CAWRRTGGSGANVLTF
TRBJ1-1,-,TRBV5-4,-,TGTGCCAGCAGCCGCACCGACTCGGGGTACACTGAAGCTTTCTTT,CASSRTDSGYTEAFF
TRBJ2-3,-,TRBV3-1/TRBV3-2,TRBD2,TGTGCCAGCAGCCAATGGAGTGTTGGCGGGGGGAAAGATACGCAGTATTTT,CASSQWSVGGGKDTQYF
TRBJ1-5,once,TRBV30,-,TGTGCCTGGAGTTTGGGCCCAAATCAGCCCCAGCATTTT,CAWSLGPNQPQHF
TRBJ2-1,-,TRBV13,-,TGTGCCAGCAGCTTTGAGCGATCGAATGAGCAGTTCTTC,CASSFERSNEQFF
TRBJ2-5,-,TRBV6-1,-,TGTGCCAGCAGTGAAGGAACTTCCGTTCATGGGGGAGAGACCCAGTACTTC,CASSEGTSVHGGETQYF
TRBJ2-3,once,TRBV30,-,TGTGCCTGGAGTGGGGATACGACTCTAGATAGCACAGATACGCAGTATTTT,CAWSGDTTLDSTDTQYF
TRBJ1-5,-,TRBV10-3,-,TGTGCCATCAGTGAGGGGGGGACTGGCAATCAGCCCCAGCATTTT,CAISEGGTGNQPQHF
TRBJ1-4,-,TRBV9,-,TGTGCCAGCAGCTCTCGGGCCAATGAAAAACTGTTTTTT,CASSSRANEKLFF
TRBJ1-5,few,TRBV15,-,TGTGCCACCAGCAGAGTGTATTTGGAAAATCAGCCCCAGCATTTT,CATSRVYLENQPQHF
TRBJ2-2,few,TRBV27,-,TGTGCCAGCAATGACAGCCCCGCGAACACCGGGGAGCTGTTTTTT,CASNDSPANTGELFF